Below, one T cell receptor (beta chain) is given with its context. Its specificity is not known. The data originate from a study of cytomegalovirus exposure and HLA in healthy donors. The PCR ran on 60 Vbeta and 13 Jbeta primers. Data came from immunoSEQ multiplex PCR; TCRdb stores just in-frame clones and leaves some out. The sample includes some 190,000 clones, over 80% of them seen just once. Study outcomes and limitations: Most of the TCR beta V segments (in an earlier analysis) were productive either about 90% or about 30% of the time. TCR beta sequences reportedly predicted most subjects' HLA-A and HLA-B alleles accurately. In a later analysis, CMV-associated beta chains were mostly HLA-associated, it appeared.

Trimming removed 3 bases at V and 7 bases at J, with 14 bases between. The CDR3 is made up of 14 amino acids. CDR1 and CDR2 from the germline V gene are SGHRS and YFSETQ. This TCR came from a boy between 2 and 10 years old in good health and CMV-seronegative. The sequenced sample was PBMCs. The rearrangement uses TRBV5-1 and TRBJ2-1; D is uncertain. The CDR3 loop is CASSSGTRRNEQFF. CDR3 coding DNA: TGCGCCAGCAGCTCCGGTACCCGGCGGAATGAGCAGTTCTTC. The whole variable domain, remainder taken from reference TRBV5-1 and TRBJ2-1, is KAGVTQTPRYLIKTRGQQVTLSCSPISGHRSVSWYQQTPGQGLQFLFEYFSETQRNKGNFPGRFSGRQFSNSRSEMNVSTLELGDSALYLCASSSGTRRNEQFFGPGTRLTVL.